The rows below give T cell receptor beta chains drawn from one sample of a study of shared clonotypes between healthy human individuals. TCRdb's copy holds only in-frame clones and misses some; the assay was immunoSEQ multiplex PCR. The sample lists about 590,000 clones; around 95% were seen once. The sequenced sample consisted of naive CD8+ T cells sorted from blood. The receptor source for this set is a woman in her 30s in good health. The CDR3 runs from the conserved cysteine through the conserved F or W. The D gene is left open where the match is weak. Only part of the rows carry a size: once, few, many, or a class if the clone is expanded.

D: .
size: once
J: TRBJ2-7
V: TRBV4-1
DNA: TGCGCCAGCAGCCCGACTACTCGACAGACCCGGGGATACGAGCAGTACTTC
CDR3: CASSPTTRQTRGYEQYF

D: .
size: .
J: TRBJ2-5
V: TRBV9
DNA: TGTGCCAGCAGCGGAGGGAAGGGGGAGACCCAGTACTTC
CDR3: CASSGGKGETQYF

D: .
size: .
J: TRBJ1-1
V: TRBV28
DNA: TGTGCCAGCAGTTACTGGACAAGGATGAACACTGAAGCTTTCTTT
CDR3: CASSYWTRMNTEAFF

D: .
size: .
J: TRBJ2-7
V: TRBV27
DNA: TGTGCCAGCAGTTTCGGGCTAACCTACGAGCAGTACTTC
CDR3: CASSFGLTYEQYF

D: TRBD1
size: .
J: TRBJ2-4
V: TRBV9
DNA: TGTGCCAGCAGCACCACAGGGGGGCAAAACATTCAGTACTTC
CDR3: CASSTTGGQNIQYF

D: .
size: .
J: TRBJ1-1
V: TRBV9
DNA: TGTGCCAGCAGCGTAGTCAGCAACATGAACACTGAAGCTTTCTTT
CDR3: CASSVVSNMNTEAFF

D: .
size: .
J: TRBJ2-1
V: TRBV4-1
DNA: TGCGCCAGCAGCCAAGGGGAGCTAGCGAATGAGCAGTTCTTC
CDR3: CASSQGELANEQFF

D: .
size: .
J: TRBJ2-3
V: TRBV6-1
DNA: TGTGCCAGCTGGGGTTCGACAGATACGCAGTATTTT
CDR3: CASWGSTDTQYF

D: .
size: .
J: TRBJ2-1
V: TRBV19
DNA: TGTGCCAGTAGTATAACCAGTTACAATGAGCAGTTCTTC
CDR3: CASSITSYNEQFF

D: TRBD1
size: .
J: TRBJ2-5
V: TRBV19
DNA: TGTGCCAGTAGCCTGGGCAGGGGGAAAGAGACCCAGTACTTC
CDR3: CASSLGRGKETQYF

D: .
size: .
J: TRBJ2-7
V: TRBV19
DNA: TGTGCCAGTAGTATCAGGTCAGCCGTCTACGAGCAGTACTTC
CDR3: CASSIRSAVYEQYF

D: TRBD1
size: .
J: TRBJ2-5
V: TRBV27
DNA: TGTGCCAGCAGCCAACAGGGGCGGGAGACCCAGTACTTC
CDR3: CASSQQGRETQYF

D: .
size: .
J: TRBJ2-3
V: TRBV6-1
DNA: TGTGCCAGCAGGCTAATCAGGACTTACACAGATACGCAGTATTTT
CDR3: CASRLIRTYTDTQYF

D: TRBD2
size: .
J: TRBJ2-1
V: TRBV7-2
DNA: TGTGCCAGCAGCTTACGACTAGCGGGAGTCGGGGGCAATGAGCAGTTCTTC
CDR3: CASSLRLAGVGGNEQFF

D: .
size: .
J: TRBJ2-7
V: TRBV27
DNA: TGTGCCAGCAGTATAAACCCGACTACCTACGAGCAGTACTTC
CDR3: CASSINPTTYEQYF

D: .
size: .
J: TRBJ1-2
V: TRBV27
DNA: TGTGCCAGCAGTTTATCTCGGGGCAGCTATGGCTACACCTTC
CDR3: CASSLSRGSYGYTF

D: .
size: .
J: TRBJ2-7
V: TRBV6-5
DNA: TGTGCCAGCAGTTACGCAGTCTCCTACGAGCAGTACTTC
CDR3: CASSYAVSYEQYF

D: .
size: .
J: TRBJ2-3
V: TRBV11-2
DNA: TGTGCCAGCAGCTTAGAGGAAACCGTGCATCCACAAGATACGCAGTATTTT
CDR3: CASSLEETVHPQDTQYF

D: TRBD1
size: .
J: TRBJ2-2
V: TRBV28
DNA: TGTGCCAGCAGCTCTTTGACAGGGGCTACGAACACCGGGGAGCTGTTTTTT
CDR3: CASSSLTGATNTGELFF

D: TRBD2
size: once
J: TRBJ2-1
V: TRBV28
DNA: TGTGCCAGCAGTTTCTTGCTAGCGGGAGCCTACAATGAGCAGTTCTTC
CDR3: CASSFLLAGAYNEQFF

D: .
size: .
J: TRBJ2-3
V: TRBV9
DNA: TGTGCCAGCAGCGCCAGGCTAGCAGATACGCAGTATTTT
CDR3: CASSARLADTQYF

D: TRBD1
size: .
J: TRBJ1-1
V: TRBV5-4
DNA: TGTGCCAGCAGGGGGGACAGGGCAGCTGAAGCTTTCTTT
CDR3: CASRGDRAAEAFF

D: TRBD1
size: .
J: TRBJ2-7
V: TRBV29-1
DNA: TGCAGCGTTGAAAACAGGGGATCCTACGAGCAGTACTTC
CDR3: CSVENRGSYEQYF

D: TRBD2
size: .
J: TRBJ2-3
V: TRBV7-3
DNA: TGTGCCAGCAGCTTAGTAGCGGGAGGTGTAGATACGCAGTATTTT
CDR3: CASSLVAGGVDTQYF